These T cell receptor beta chains were read from a single sample in a study of beta chain features in type 1 diabetes. Assay used: immunoSEQ multiplex PCR; TCRdb lists only in-frame clones, some missing. The repertoire holds some 360,000 clones, with roughly 21% as singletons. Sequenced: naive CD4+ T cells from blood. These receptors were obtained from a woman under 30 in good health. Each CDR3 is given with its conserved first and last residue. D genes are given only for firm matches. Clone size is not always given. Where it is, it says once, few, many or a class for expanded clones.

v_gene: TRBV9
d_gene: .
abundance: .
j_gene: TRBJ1-5
CDR3nt: TGTGCCAGCAGCCAACAGGGAAATAGCAATCAGCCCCAGCATTTT
CDR3aa: CASSQQGNSNQPQHF

v_gene: TRBV7-3
d_gene: .
abundance: .
j_gene: TRBJ1-1
CDR3nt: TGTGCCAGCAGCCCAACAGTGAACACTGAAGCTTTCTTT
CDR3aa: CASSPTVNTEAFF

v_gene: TRBV7-9
d_gene: .
abundance: .
j_gene: TRBJ1-1
CDR3nt: TGTGCCAGCAGCTTGGAGGCGTGGGGGGGATCCCACACTGAAGCTTTCTTT
CDR3aa: CASSLEAWGGSHTEAFF

v_gene: TRBV30
d_gene: TRBD1
abundance: .
j_gene: TRBJ2-2
CDR3nt: TGTGCCTGGAGTGTACAGGGGGCCGGGGAGCTGTTTTTT
CDR3aa: CAWSVQGAGELFF

v_gene: TRBV7-2
d_gene: TRBD2
abundance: .
j_gene: TRBJ2-3
CDR3nt: TGTGCCAGCAGCTTAGCGACTAGCGGGAGATCAGATACGCAGTATTTT
CDR3aa: CASSLATSGRSDTQYF

v_gene: TRBV30
d_gene: .
abundance: .
j_gene: TRBJ2-1
CDR3nt: TGTGCCTGGAGAGCCGGGGGACTCCGTAACAATGAGCAGTTCTTC
CDR3aa: CAWRAGGLRNNEQFF

v_gene: TRBV5-4
d_gene: .
abundance: .
j_gene: TRBJ2-5
CDR3nt: TGTGCCAGCAGCTTTCAGGTTCAAGAGACCCAGTACTTC
CDR3aa: CASSFQVQETQYF

v_gene: TRBV9
d_gene: .
abundance: .
j_gene: TRBJ2-1
CDR3nt: TGTGCCAGCAGCGTAGGCAGGGGTGAAGAGCAGTTCTTC
CDR3aa: CASSVGRGEEQFF

v_gene: TRBV7-9
d_gene: TRBD2
abundance: .
j_gene: TRBJ2-5
CDR3nt: TGTGCCAGCAGCCGGACTAGTCGGGAGACCCAGTACTTC
CDR3aa: CASSRTSRETQYF

v_gene: TRBV11-2
d_gene: TRBD1
abundance: .
j_gene: TRBJ1-2
CDR3nt: TGTGCCAGCAGCTCTGGACAGGGCGCCTATGGCTACACCTTC
CDR3aa: CASSSGQGAYGYTF

v_gene: TRBV6-5
d_gene: .
abundance: .
j_gene: TRBJ2-7
CDR3nt: TGTGCCAGCGGACGGACAGCCTCTCCCTACGAGCAGTACTTC
CDR3aa: CASGRTASPYEQYF

v_gene: TRBV7-2
d_gene: .
abundance: .
j_gene: TRBJ2-1
CDR3nt: TGTGCCAGCAGCTTAGGGGAGGAGGGGCGTAAGTTCTTC
CDR3aa: CASSLGEEGRKFF

v_gene: TRBV10-3
d_gene: .
abundance: .
j_gene: TRBJ2-3
CDR3nt: TGTGCCATCAGAGGGGGGGCCACAGATACGCAGTATTTT
CDR3aa: CAIRGGATDTQYF

v_gene: TRBV4-3
d_gene: .
abundance: .
j_gene: TRBJ1-1
CDR3nt: TGCGCCAGCAGCCAAGCGTTAACCAGGGGAGCTGAAGCTTTCTTT
CDR3aa: CASSQALTRGAEAFF

v_gene: TRBV21-1
d_gene: .
abundance: .
j_gene: TRBJ2-1
CDR3nt: TGTGCCAGCCGGGTCCTGGCGGGAGATTACAATGAGCAGTTCTTC
CDR3aa: CASRVLAGDYNEQFF

v_gene: TRBV6-5
d_gene: .
abundance: few
j_gene: TRBJ2-3
CDR3nt: TGTGCCAGCAGTTCCCAGGGTGGTTATACGCAGTATTTT
CDR3aa: CASSSQGGYTQYF

v_gene: TRBV4-1
d_gene: .
abundance: few
j_gene: TRBJ1-2
CDR3nt: TGCGCCAGCAGCCAACAGGGATATGGCTACACCTTC
CDR3aa: CASSQQGYGYTF

v_gene: TRBV6-5
d_gene: .
abundance: few
j_gene: TRBJ2-7
CDR3nt: TGTGCCAGCAGAAAAGAGAGCTCCTACGAGCAGTACTTC
CDR3aa: CASRKESSYEQYF

v_gene: TRBV21-1
d_gene: .
abundance: few
j_gene: TRBJ2-4
CDR3nt: TGTGCCAGAAGGGGGACAGGGCACATTCAGTACTTC
CDR3aa: CARRGTGHIQYF

v_gene: TRBV29-1
d_gene: TRBD2
abundance: .
j_gene: TRBJ2-7
CDR3nt: TGCAGCGTCTCTAGCGGCCCTCCCAACGAGCAGTACTTC
CDR3aa: CSVSSGPPNEQYF

v_gene: TRBV18
d_gene: .
abundance: few
j_gene: TRBJ2-7
CDR3nt: TGTGCCAGCTCATCCCGACAGGGAGGTATGGAGCAGTACTTC
CDR3aa: CASSSRQGGMEQYF

v_gene: TRBV11-3
d_gene: TRBD1
abundance: few
j_gene: TRBJ2-5
CDR3nt: TGTGCCAGCAGCAACCAAGACAGGGGAGACCAGTACTTC
CDR3aa: CASSNQDRGDQYF

v_gene: TRBV4-2
d_gene: TRBD2
abundance: few
j_gene: TRBJ2-1
CDR3nt: TGTGCCAGCAGCGGTAGCGGGAGTCAGTACAATGAGCAGTTCTTC
CDR3aa: CASSGSGSQYNEQFF

v_gene: TRBV18
d_gene: .
abundance: .
j_gene: TRBJ1-1
CDR3nt: TGTGCCAGCTCGCCCAGCGGGGGGAACACTGAAGCTTTCTTT
CDR3aa: CASSPSGGNTEAFF

v_gene: TRBV18
d_gene: .
abundance: .
j_gene: TRBJ1-6
CDR3nt: TGTGCCAGCTCACCACCAGGGCAGGGGAATTCACCCCTCCACTTT
CDR3aa: CASSPPGQGNSPLHF

v_gene: TRBV5-1
d_gene: .
abundance: .
j_gene: TRBJ2-6
CDR3nt: TGCGCCAGCAGCTTGGGGACACCTGGGGCCAACGTCCTGACTTTC
CDR3aa: CASSLGTPGANVLTF

v_gene: TRBV5-4
d_gene: TRBD1
abundance: .
j_gene: TRBJ2-7
CDR3nt: TGTGCCAGCAGCTTGGCCGGGACAGGAACCTACGAGCAGTACTTC
CDR3aa: CASSLAGTGTYEQYF

v_gene: TRBV30
d_gene: TRBD1
abundance: .
j_gene: TRBJ1-2
CDR3nt: TGTGCCTGGAACCAGGGGGACGGGGGCTACACCTTC
CDR3aa: CAWNQGDGGYTF

v_gene: TRBV30
d_gene: .
abundance: .
j_gene: TRBJ1-3
CDR3nt: TGTGCCTGGGGCCGAAACACCATATATTTT
CDR3aa: CAWGRNTIYF

v_gene: TRBV7-2
d_gene: TRBD2
abundance: .
j_gene: TRBJ2-1
CDR3nt: TGTGCCAGCAGCTTAATGGGTAGCGGGGGGCCTTCCTACAATGAGCAGTTCTTC
CDR3aa: CASSLMGSGGPSYNEQFF

v_gene: TRBV11-3
d_gene: TRBD1
abundance: few
j_gene: TRBJ1-6
CDR3nt: TGTGCCAGCAGCTTGGGACAGGGCAATTCACCCCTCCACTTT
CDR3aa: CASSLGQGNSPLHF

v_gene: TRBV6-5
d_gene: .
abundance: .
j_gene: TRBJ2-6
CDR3nt: TGTGCCAGCAGTTACGGCAGGGTCTCTGGGGCCAACGTCCTGACTTTC
CDR3aa: CASSYGRVSGANVLTF

v_gene: TRBV19
d_gene: .
abundance: .
j_gene: TRBJ2-1
CDR3nt: TGTGCCAGTAGTATCGGCGGGTTTAGGAATGAGCAGTTCTTC
CDR3aa: CASSIGGFRNEQFF

v_gene: TRBV19
d_gene: TRBD1
abundance: .
j_gene: TRBJ2-5
CDR3nt: TGTGCCAGTGGGACAGGGTGGGAGACCCAGTACTTC
CDR3aa: CASGTGWETQYF

v_gene: TRBV7-3
d_gene: TRBD1
abundance: .
j_gene: TRBJ2-5
CDR3nt: TGTGCCAGCAGCTGGGGGACAGGGGTTCAAGAGACCCAGTACTTC
CDR3aa: CASSWGTGVQETQYF

v_gene: TRBV6-5
d_gene: TRBD2
abundance: few
j_gene: TRBJ2-3
CDR3nt: TGTGCCAGCAGTTACCCTTTAGCGGGGCGCACAGATACGCAGTATTTT
CDR3aa: CASSYPLAGRTDTQYF

v_gene: TRBV11-2
d_gene: .
abundance: few
j_gene: TRBJ1-1
CDR3nt: TGTGCCAGCAGAGTTGGACAGCTTACTGAAGCTTTCTTT
CDR3aa: CASRVGQLTEAFF

v_gene: TRBV11-3
d_gene: TRBD1
abundance: .
j_gene: TRBJ1-2
CDR3nt: TGTGCCAGCAGCCAGGGGGATTACGGCTACACCTTC
CDR3aa: CASSQGDYGYTF

v_gene: TRBV7-2
d_gene: TRBD1
abundance: .
j_gene: TRBJ1-1
CDR3nt: TGTGCCAGCAGCTCGGGCCGACAGGGCCGGGAAGCTTTCTTT
CDR3aa: CASSSGRQGREAFF

v_gene: TRBV9
d_gene: .
abundance: .
j_gene: TRBJ1-2
CDR3nt: TGTGCCAGCAGCCCAGCCCGGGGGGCGCATCTAAAAGGCTACACCTTC
CDR3aa: CASSPARGAHLKGYTF

v_gene: TRBV2
d_gene: .
abundance: .
j_gene: TRBJ1-5
CDR3nt: TGTGCCAGCAGTCTTCATAGTAGCAATCAGCCCCAGCATTTT
CDR3aa: CASSLHSSNQPQHF

v_gene: TRBV4-2
d_gene: .
abundance: .
j_gene: TRBJ2-1
CDR3nt: TGTGCCAGCAGCCAATACGTAGGAGGATTTAGCTCCTACAATGAGCAGTTCTTC
CDR3aa: CASSQYVGGFSSYNEQFF

v_gene: TRBV5-5
d_gene: .
abundance: .
j_gene: TRBJ2-1
CDR3nt: TGTGCCAGCAGCTTCCAGGGTTCCAATGAGCAGTTCTTC
CDR3aa: CASSFQGSNEQFF

v_gene: TRBV19
d_gene: TRBD1
abundance: .
j_gene: TRBJ2-7
CDR3nt: TGTGCCAGTAGTGCCGGGGACAGTAAGAGGGGCCAGCAGTACTTC
CDR3aa: CASSAGDSKRGQQYF

v_gene: TRBV7-8
d_gene: .
abundance: few
j_gene: TRBJ1-6
CDR3nt: TGTGCCAGCAGCTTGGCCCAGGGAAATTCACCCCTCCACTTT
CDR3aa: CASSLAQGNSPLHF